What follows are 17 T cell receptor beta chains derived from one specimen sequenced in a study of shared clonotypes between healthy human individuals. Generated by immunoSEQ multiplex PCR, the TCRdb table keeps only in-frame clones and is missing some. The profile shows under 2,000,000 clones, about 95% of them singletons. In the naive CD8 group, cells lacked CD45RO and were positively selected for CCR7, so terminally differentiated effector memory CD45RA+ cells were left out. The sequenced sample was naive CD8+ T cells sorted from blood. These receptors all stem from a man between 18 and 35 years old in good health.

For this clone: Other DNA sequences of this sample code for an identical CDR3. The CDR3: CASSLDREQYF. DNA for the CDR3: TGTGCCAGCAGCTTGGACCGCGAGCAGTACTTC. J is TRBJ2-7 and V is TRBV7-9; D not resolved. The CDR3 is 11 amino acids. V was shortened by 3 bases and J by 6 bases, with 6 bases between the two germline ends. Per the germline V gene, CDR1 is SEHNR and CDR2 is FQNEAQ (reference sequence).

The chain joins TRBV10-3 to TRBJ2-2, with TRBD2 matching over 7 bases. The J segment lost 8 bases and the V segment lost 8 bases, leaving 11 bases of the junction unmatched. The germline V gene has CDR1 ENHRY and CDR2 SYGVKD. CDR3 size: 14 residues. The CDR3: CAIFSGDPMGELFF. For the CDR3, the DNA is TGTGCCATCTTCAGCGGGGACCCCATGGGGGAGCTGTTTTTT.

The chain recombines TRBV28 with TRBJ2-5; 12 nucleotides align to TRBD2. Losses at the gene ends were 2 bases for V and 5 bases for J; bases not matched to a gene: 12. The CDR3 is made up of 18 amino acids. From germline, CDR1 is MDHEN and CDR2 SYDVKM. Here the CDR3 DNA reads TGTGCCAGCAGTTTAGGGACTAGCGGGCGTTATTACGTGGAGACCCAGTACTTC. Encoded protein: CASSLGTSGRYYVETQYF.

The genes are TRBV29-1 and TRBJ2-1; no definite D call. Germline-derived CDR1 and CDR2 are SQVTM and ANQGSEA. The CDR3 sequence is 13 residues long. V lost 7 bases, J lost 4 bases, and 14 bases lay in between. CDR3 DNA sequence: TGCAGCGCTGCCCATTCGGGTTACAATGAGCAGTTCTTC. Protein: CSAAHSGYNEQFF.

The chain couples TRBV5-4 to TRBJ2-3, with unresolved D. The CDR3 contains 14 residues. Germline V lookup: CDR1 SGHNT, CDR2 YYREEE (reference sequence). V was pared by 2 bases and J by 2 bases, with 9 bases between. The CDR3 reads CASSFDLITDTQYF. CDR3 nucleotides: TGTGCCAGCAGCTTCGATCTGATCACAGATACGCAGTATTTT.

This rearrangement joins TRBV27 to TRBJ2-1, with 11 bases fitting TRBD2. This CDR3 spans 16 amino acids. Trimming cost V 7 bases and J 2 bases; bases outside gene matches: 7. The germline V gene has CDR1 MNHEY and CDR2 SMNVEV (reference sequence). CDR3 in amino acids: CASIPLAGGPYNEQFF. The CDR3 region has the DNA TGTGCCAGCATTCCGTTAGCGGGGGGGCCCTACAATGAGCAGTTCTTC.

The chain links TRBV2 to TRBJ2-7, with no clear D. The V gene lost 4 bases and the J gene lost 2 bases, with 9 bases spanning the gap. CDR3 size: 13 residues. Per the germline V gene, CDR1 is SNHLY and CDR2 is FYNNEI. The CDR3 coding sequence is TGTGCCAGCAGTGCCTACACCCCCTACGAGCAGTACTTC. Protein sequence: CASSAYTPYEQYF.

V is TRBV28 and J is TRBJ1-1, with D uncertain. V lost 5 bases to trimming and J lost 7 bases, with 14 bases between them. This CDR3 has 13 amino acids. Germline V gives CDR1 MDHEN, CDR2 SYDVKM. The CDR3 nucleotides are TGTGCCAGCAGTAAAGGGTCCGAAGTTGAAGCTTTCTTT. This gives the protein CASSKGSEVEAFF.

This clone was seen just once. The sample holds other DNA sequences that translate to the same CDR3. The CDR3 region has the DNA TGTGCCATCAGTGAGGACTTTACCTACGAGCAGTACTTC. Amino acids: CAISEDFTYEQYF. The chain joins TRBV10-3 to TRBJ2-7; D not resolved. Germline V gives CDR1 ENHRY, CDR2 SYGVKD. There are 13 residues in the CDR3. The V and J ends lost 2 bases and 2 bases respectively, with 7 bases between them.

The CDR3 sequence: CASSHNLRGLDYGYTF. The CDR3 DNA sequence: TGTGCCAGCAGCCATAACCTCAGGGGGCTGGACTATGGCTACACCTTC. The chain carries TRBV5-6 and TRBJ1-2; 8 bases are a match to TRBD1. Germline CDR1 is SGHDT and CDR2 is YYEEEE. The V gene end was trimmed by 4 bases and the J gene end by 3 bases; junction bases not matched to a gene: 11. CDR3 size: 16 residues.

This clone was observed a single time. The rearrangement joins TRBV4-1 to TRBJ2-7; no clear D gene. CDR3 size: 14 residues. Trimming cost V 8 bases and J 0 bases, with 14 bases left between them. The germline CDR1 and CDR2 sequences are MGHRA and YSYEKL. The CDR3 DNA is TGCGCCAGCGCCGAGAGAGAGAGCTCCTACGAGCAGTACTTC. It codes for CASAERESSYEQYF.

V gene TRBV28 combines with J gene TRBJ1-5, with TRBD1 as a possible D gene (6 bases). The CDR3 is made up of 16 amino acids. In germline, CDR1 is MDHEN, CDR2 SYDVKM. Trimming took 6 bases from V and 1 from J, leaving 16 bases between them. The CDR3 DNA reads TGTGCCAGCAGCCCCACGGGGAGGGGGAGCAATCAGCCCCAGCATTTT. Protein: CASSPTGRGSNQPQHF.

The rearrangement uses TRBV27 and TRBJ2-7; 7 bases match TRBD1. J lost 3 bases, V lost 4 bases, and 9 bases had no gene match. Germline loops: CDR1 MNHEY, CDR2 SMNVEV (reference sequence). This CDR3 comprises 15 residues. The CDR3 bases are TGTGCCAGCAGTTCAAAGACAGGGTTGATCTACGAGCAGTACTTC. The encoded protein is CASSSKTGLIYEQYF.

This rearrangement joins TRBV9 to TRBJ2-6; no definite D call. The CDR3 extends over 16 amino acids. Trimming pared 3 bases from V and 1 base from J, leaving 11 bases between. Germline lookup yields CDR1 SGDLS and CDR2 YYNGEE. CDR3 bases: TGTGCCAGCAGCGCACCTAAGGGATCTGGGGCCAACGTCCTGACTTTC. Translated, it gives CASSAPKGSGANVLTF.

The V gene is TRBV13, the J gene TRBJ2-7, with D perhaps TRBD1 (5 bases). This CDR3 region has 13 residues. Germline CDR1 and CDR2: PRHDT and FYEKMQ (reference sequence). Trimming shortened V by 4 bases and J by 2 bases, and 9 bases separated the two germline ends. Written as DNA, the CDR3 is TGTGCCAGCAGCTCGACAGAGACCTACGAGCAGTACTTC. Translating gives CASSSTETYEQYF.

The chain is built from TRBV5-6 and TRBJ2-7; TRBD2 aligns across 9 bases. Germline loops: CDR1 SGHDT, CDR2 YYEEEE. The V and J ends lost 0 bases and 4 bases, in that order; junction bases with no gene match: 5. CDR3 size: 15 residues. CDR3 bases: TGTGCCAGCAGCTTGGCCAGGCGGGAGGGATACGAGCAGTACTTC. Its translation: CASSLARREGYEQYF.

As DNA, the CDR3 is TGTGCCAGTAGCCCCGCAGGAATAGGGTCGGACGAGCAGTACTTC. Protein sequence: CASSPAGIGSDEQYF. The gene calls are TRBV19 and TRBJ2-7; D gene unclear. The germline gives CDR1 LNHDA, CDR2 SQIVND (reference sequence). CDR3 length: 15 amino acids. V dropped 6 bases and J dropped 5 bases, with 20 bases sitting between them.